This passage covers 25 T cell receptor beta chains from one sample sequenced in a study of control samples from healthy donors and cancer patients. Assay used: immunoSEQ multiplex PCR; TCRdb lists only in-frame clones, some missing. The sample contains 100,000 to 150,000 clones, around 87% of which appear only once. The sample consisted of blood. All receptors come from a man aged 40-49 years in good health.

This rearrangement joins TRBV11-3 to TRBJ2-3; possibly TRBD2 for D (7 bases). The CDR3 extends over 16 amino acids. The germline V gene encodes CDR1 SGHNT and CDR2 YENEEA. Trimming cost V 1 base and J 0 bases, with 11 bases left between them. The CDR3 spells CASSLARGPSTDTQYF. The CDR3 bases are TGTGCCAGCAGCTTAGCGCGGGGGCCGAGCACAGATACGCAGTATTTT.

The V gene is TRBV7-6, the J gene TRBJ2-3; 8 bases are shared with TRBD2. CDR1 and CDR2 from the germline V gene are SGHVS and FNYEAQ. V dropped 5 bases and J dropped 0; count of bases not matched to a gene: 10. The CDR3 extends over 17 amino acids. The CDR3 DNA reads as TGTGCCAGCAGCGTAATCTCCGGACTAGCAAGCACAGATACGCAGTATTTT. Translated, it gives CASSVISGLASTDTQYF.

This sequence joins TRBV2 and TRBJ1-3, with a weak D call TRBD1 (6 bases). V was shortened by 6 bases and J by 0 bases, with 15 bases between the two germline ends. Germline V gives CDR1 SNHLY, CDR2 FYNNEI. This CDR3 has 16 amino acids. As DNA, the CDR3 is TGTGCCAGCAGGTGGGGGACATCGGGCTCTGGAAACACCATATATTTT. It specifies CASRWGTSGSGNTIYF.

The J gene is TRBJ2-7, the V gene TRBV5-6; TRBD2 matches at 10 bases. The CDR3 has 15 amino acids. V lost 2 bases, J lost 3 bases, and 5 bases stayed unmatched. The V gene's germline CDR1 is SGHDT and CDR2 YYEEEE. The CDR3 DNA is TGTGCCAGCAGCTTCCGGACTAGCGGATTCTACGAGCAGTACTTC. Protein product: CASSFRTSGFYEQYF.

The chain is built from TRBV6-5 and TRBJ2-5; 7 bases map to TRBD2. V was clipped by 6 bases and J by 5 bases; unmatched bases: 9. Germline loops: CDR1 MNHEY, CDR2 SVGAGI. The CDR3 extends over 14 amino acids. CDR3 sequence reads: CASSGLDKVETQYF. CDR3 nucleotides: TGTGCCAGCAGCGGACTAGATAAGGTGGAGACCCAGTACTTC.

At least ten counts were recorded for this clone. This CDR3 is CASRGNTEAFF. CDR3 nucleotides: TGTGCCAGCCGGGGGAACACTGAAGCTTTCTTT. This chain joins TRBV6-5 and TRBJ1-1, with no clear D. V was clipped by 8 bases and J by 1 base, with 5 bases between them. Germline V gene sequence: CDR1 MNHEY, CDR2 SVGAGI. This CDR3 has 11 amino acids.

The chain is built from TRBV4-1 and TRBJ1-4, with TRBD1 as a possible D gene (6 bases). The germline gives CDR1 MGHRA, CDR2 YSYEKL. The V end was cut by 3 bases, the J end by 0 bases, with 8 bases between. This CDR3 region has 15 residues. In DNA, the CDR3 is TGCGCCAGCAGCCAGTGGACAGCAACTAATGAAAAACTGTTTTTT. Amino acids: CASSQWTATNEKLFF.

This clone was recorded only once. The genes are TRBV7-2 and TRBJ1-4; TRBD1 agrees at 10 bases. This CDR3 region has 16 residues. V dropped 4 bases and J dropped 8; count of bases not matched to a gene: 10. CDR1 and CDR2 (germline): SGHTA, FQGNSA. Here the CDR3 reads CASSSTPGQGREKLFF. The CDR3 nucleotides are TGTGCCAGCAGCTCGACACCGGGACAGGGGCGCGAAAAACTGTTTTTT. The variable domain in full, completed from reference TRBV7-2 and TRBJ1-4, reads GAGVSQSPSNKVTEKGKDVELRCDPISGHTALYWYRQSLGQGLEFLIYFQGNSAPDKSGLPSDRFSAERTGGSVSTLTIQRTQQEDSAVYLCASSSTPGQGREKLFFGSGTQLSVL.

The chain links TRBV5-1 to TRBJ1-5, with unresolved D. Trimming left V 0 bases short and J 4 bases short, with 8 bases between. This CDR3 has 14 amino acids. Germline CDR1 SGHRS, CDR2 YFSETQ. The CDR3: CASSLAVGNQPQHF. The CDR3, as DNA: TGCGCCAGCAGCTTGGCCGTAGGAAATCAGCCCCAGCATTTT.

The chain is built from TRBV7-8 and TRBJ1-2; 9 bases align to TRBD1. J was trimmed by 2 bases and V by 1 base; bases with no gene match: 2. CDR3 size: 15 residues. Germline lookup yields CDR1 SGHVS and CDR2 FQNEAQ. CDR3 DNA sequence: TGTGCCAGCAGCTTAGAAGGGACAGGGAACTATGGCTACACCTTC. As protein: CASSLEGTGNYGYTF.

V usage is TRBV5-8 and J usage is TRBJ1-4; D call uncertain. The CDR3 is 13 residues long. V was pared by 4 bases and J by 2 bases, with 6 bases between. Germline V lookup: CDR1 SGHTS, CDR2 YDEGEE. The CDR3 DNA sequence: TGTGCCAGCAGCCTCGACACTAATGAAAAACTGTTTTTT. Protein sequence: CASSLDTNEKLFF.

The V and J genes are TRBV6-2 or TRBV6-3 and TRBJ1-5, with a possible D match to TRBD1 (5 bases). Germline lookup yields CDR1 MNHEY and CDR2 SVGEGT. The V and J ends lost 2 bases and 1 base respectively, with 9 bases between them. The CDR3 is 15 amino acids. Here the CDR3 DNA reads TGTGCCAGCAGTTACCGGCAGGGAAGCAATCAGCCCCAGCATTTT. This sequence encodes CASSYRQGSNQPQHF.

This chain connects TRBV7-8 to TRBJ1-2; D possibly corresponds to TRBD1 (6 bases). Trimming left V 9 bases short and J 5 bases short, with 19 bases between. CDR1 and CDR2 from the germline V gene are SGHVS and FQNEAQ. The CDR3 sequence is 14 residues long. The CDR3 sequence is CASANPPGVYGYTF. The CDR3, as DNA: TGTGCCAGTGCTAACCCACCAGGGGTTTATGGCTACACCTTC.

This clone was seen more than once but under ten times. The rearrangement links TRBV9 to TRBJ2-5; 7 bases are shared with TRBD2. Trimming removed 1 base from V and 3 bases from J; junction bases left unmatched: 0. This CDR3 spans 13 amino acids. The germline V gene encodes CDR1 SGDLS and CDR2 YYNGEE. The CDR3 DNA sequence: TGTGCCAGCAGCGTAACTAGCGAAGAGACCCAGTACTTC. Amino acids: CASSVTSEETQYF.

The rearrangement uses TRBV7-9 and TRBJ1-1; 7 bases align to TRBD1. V was clipped by 6 bases and J by 4 bases; unmatched bases: 5. The CDR3 sequence is 13 residues long. CDR1 SEHNR and CDR2 FQNEAQ come from the germline V gene (reference sequence). This CDR3 reads CASRRQGTTEAFF. Written as DNA, the CDR3 is TGTGCCAGCAGGAGACAGGGTACCACTGAAGCTTTCTTT.

The V and J genes are TRBV4-3 and TRBJ2-7; 9 positions agree with TRBD1. Unmatched junction bases numbered 7, after V lost 3 bases and J lost 4 bases. Looked up from germline, CDR1 is LGHNA and CDR2 is YSLEER. The CDR3 has 15 residues. The CDR3 bases are TGCGCCAGCAGCCAGGCGGGGACAGGGTTATACGAGCAGTACTTC. Its protein product is CASSQAGTGLYEQYF.

J is TRBJ1-5 and V is TRBV6-2 or TRBV6-3, with no clear D. Trimming took 5 bases from V and 7 from J, leaving 12 bases between them. Germline V lookup: CDR1 MNHEY, CDR2 SVGEGT. CDR3 size: 13 residues. In nucleotides, the CDR3 is TGTGCCAGCAGTGACCGACAACTCCAGCCCCAGCATTTT. This gives the protein CASSDRQLQPQHF.

The rearrangement links TRBV19 to TRBJ1-6; D perhaps matches TRBD1 (6 bases). V was shortened by 3 bases and J by 9 bases, with 15 bases between the two germline ends. Germline values: CDR1 LNHDA, CDR2 SQIVND (reference sequence). The CDR3 extends over 15 amino acids. As DNA, the CDR3 is TGTGCCAGTAGTATCGGCAGGGGTGCTACTTCACCCCTCCACTTT. Translated: CASSIGRGATSPLHF.

This clone was counted once. The CDR3 here is CASSPYGGAPQQPQHF. CDR3 DNA sequence: TGTGCCAGCTCACCATACGGGGGGGCACCGCAGCAGCCCCAGCATTTT. The V gene is TRBV18, the J gene TRBJ1-5, with D possibly matching TRBD1 (6 bases). The CDR3 extends over 16 amino acids. With 2 bases removed from V and 7 bases from J, the gap between germline ends came to 18 bases. Germline V gives CDR1 KGHSH, CDR2 LQKENI.

The rearrangement joins TRBV4-3 to TRBJ2-7; D unclear. V was shortened by 0 bases and J by 2 bases, with 11 bases between the two germline ends. There are 15 residues in the CDR3. CDR1 LGHNA and CDR2 YSLEER come from the germline V gene. The DNA for the CDR3 is TGCGCCAGCAGCCAAGATAGGCTGAACACCTACGAGCAGTACTTC. Its translation: CASSQDRLNTYEQYF.

The chain combines TRBV10-1 with TRBJ1-1; D not certain. CDR3 length: 13 residues. The V end lost 2 bases, the J end lost 5 bases, and 9 bases lay between the germline ends. Germline CDR1 is WNHNN and CDR2 is SYGVQD (reference sequence). The CDR3 DNA follows: TGCGCCAGCAGTGAGGGGGTGGTGACTGAAGCTTTCTTT. Its translation is CASSEGVVTEAFF.

The chain uses TRBV7-9 and TRBJ2-3; no firm D call. V dropped 5 bases and J dropped 8 bases, with 17 bases sitting between them. The CDR3 runs to 14 residues. The germline V gene encodes CDR1 SEHNR and CDR2 FQNEAQ (reference sequence). The CDR3, as DNA: TGTGCCAGCAGCCCCTACTCGACCCGAAGTACGCAGTATTTT. This sequence encodes CASSPYSTRSTQYF. Using reference TRBV7-9 and TRBJ2-3 for the parts outside the CDR3, the full variable domain is DTGVSQNPRHKITKRGQNVTFRCDPISEHNRLYWYRQTLGQGPEFLTYFQNEAQLEKSRLLSDRFSAERPKGSFSTLEIQRTEQGDSAMYLCASSPYSTRSTQYFGPGTRLTVL.

This chain connects TRBV6-6 to TRBJ1-1, with D perhaps TRBD1 (5 bases). The V end lost 6 bases, the J end lost 5 bases, and 16 bases lay between the germline ends. CDR1 and CDR2 from the germline V gene are MNHNY and SVGAGI (reference sequence). The CDR3 loop spans 14 amino acids. CDR3 sequence: CASSQTDRRTEAFF. Here the CDR3 DNA reads TGTGCCAGCAGCCAAACTGACAGAAGGACTGAAGCTTTCTTT.

The V call is TRBV11-1, the J call TRBJ2-1; perhaps TRBD2 as D (6 bases). Trimming left V 3 bases short and J 8 bases short, with 14 bases between. This CDR3 region has 14 residues. Germline CDR1 is SGHAT and CDR2 is FQDESV (reference sequence). In nucleotides, the CDR3 is TGTGCCAGCAGCTTCGAATTCGGGGGACATGAGCAGTTCTTC. Translating gives CASSFEFGGHEQFF.

V usage is TRBV4-3 and J usage is TRBJ1-2, with a weak D call TRBD1 (6 bases). From germline, CDR1 is LGHNA and CDR2 YSLEER. V gave up 2 bases and J gave up 4 bases, with 11 bases separating them. This CDR3 contains 14 residues. The CDR3 DNA sequence: TGCGCCAGCAGCCAAACAAGGGGGGTCTATGGCTACACCTTC. This translates into CASSQTRGVYGYTF.